These T cell receptor beta chains were read from a single sample in a study of T cells in Graves' hyperthyroidism and ophthalmopathy. TCRdb used MiXCR to reprocess the multiplex PCR reads, holding one entry per CDR3 protein. This sample has roughly 500,000 distinct CDR3 sequences; over 45% occur once, and the top ten carry 35% to 50%. The material sequenced was peripheral blood or thyroid tissue (not recorded which). The receptors originated from an adult woman with Graves' disease, either hyperthyroidism or ophthalmopathy (not recorded which). The CDR3 runs from the conserved cysteine through the conserved F or W. A D gene is named only where the DNA matches it firmly. Clone size appears in some rows only: once, few, many, or a class for an expanded clone.

clone_size | j_call | v_call | d_call | cdr3_nt | cdr3_aa
many | TRBJ2-2 | TRBV10-3 | TRBD1 | TGTGCCATCACCCCTTACAGGGGCACCGGGGAGCTGTTTTTT | CAITPYRGTGELFF
. | TRBJ2-1 | TRBV7-3 | . | TGTGCCAGCAGCTTAGGCTCGGCGAGCTCCTACAATGAGCAGTTCTTC | CASSLGSASSYNEQFF
few | TRBJ2-7 | TRBV10-3 | . | TGTGCCATCAGTGCGGGCAGAGGGAGCTCCTACGAGCAGTACTTC | CAISAGRGSSYEQYF
. | TRBJ2-5 | TRBV7-9 | . | TGTGCCAGCAGCTTACAAGCAGAACAAGAGACCCAGTACTTC | CASSLQAEQETQYF
few | TRBJ1-5 | TRBV7-8 | . | TGTGCCAGCAGCCCTCGACAGTCGAGCAATCAGCCCCAGCATTTT | CASSPRQSSNQPQHF
many | TRBJ1-6 | TRBV20-1 | . | TGCAGTGCCACCACTACACGTAATTCACCCCTCCACTTT | CSATTTRNSPLHF
. | TRBJ2-5 | TRBV10-3 | . | TGTGCCATCAGTGAGCGCAACTGGGAGACCCAGTACTTC | CAISERNWETQYF
. | TRBJ2-2 | TRBV11-2 | TRBD2 | TGTGCCAGCAGCTTAACGGGAGGCACCGCGAACACCGGGGAGCTGTTTTTT | CASSLTGGTANTGELFF
many | TRBJ1-6 | TRBV5-5 | . | TGTGCCAGCAGCCGCGGGGAAAATAATTCACCCCTCCACTTT | CASSRGENNSPLHF
many | TRBJ1-6 | TRBV4-1 | . | TGCGCCAGCAGCCAGCTGGGACTGAATAATTCACCCCTCCACTTT | CASSQLGLNNSPLHF
many | TRBJ2-7 | TRBV7-2 | . | TGTGCCAGCAGCTTAGTGGCTGCTGGGGGGGCGGACTTC | CASSLVAAGGADF
many | TRBJ1-1 | TRBV6-1 | . | TGTGCCACGGAAAAAGCTTTCTTT | CATEKAFF
. | TRBJ2-5 | TRBV20-1 | . | TGCAGTGCTAGCCCGGGACCCCAAGAGACCCAGTACTTC | CSASPGPQETQYF
once | TRBJ1-1 | TRBV5-1 | . | TGCGCCAGCAGCTCGGGGATACGTGGAGCGCGGGCTTTCTTT | CASSSGIRGARAFF
. | TRBJ2-7 | TRBV10-3 | TRBD2 | TGTGCCATCAGTGATAGGGTAGCGGGTGGCGAGCAGTACTTC | CAISDRVAGGEQYF
few | TRBJ1-1 | TRBV12-3/TRBV12-4 | . | TGTGCCAGCAGACCTGAAGCTTTCTTT | CASRPEAFF
once | TRBJ2-7 | TRBV7-8 | . | TGTGCCAGCACCTCGCGGCGCCCAGCGCGCTCCCACGAGCAGTACTTC | CASTSRRPARSHEQYF
. | TRBJ2-6 | TRBV7-3 | . | TGTGCCAGCAGCTTAATATCAGGGGGGGTGTCTGGGGCCAACGTCCTGACTTTC | CASSLISGGVSGANVLTF
. | TRBJ2-7 | TRBV2 | . | TGTGCCAGCACCGACCAGGGTCGGAGCGAGCAGTACTTC | CASTDQGRSEQYF
many | TRBJ1-1 | TRBV20-1 | . | TGCAGTGCTAGTGTGGGGGCCCGATGGGGGACTGAAGCTTTCTTT | CSASVGARWGTEAFF
once | TRBJ2-7 | TRBV9 | . | TGTGCCAGCAGCCCCAGCGTTAGCTCCTACGAGCAGTACTTC | CASSPSVSSYEQYF
many | TRBJ2-5 | TRBV10-3 | TRBD1 | TGTGCCATCAGTGTGCAGGGGGAGGAGACCCAGTACTTC | CAISVQGEETQYF
. | TRBJ2-3 | TRBV12-3/TRBV12-4 | . | TGTGCCAGCACCTCGTGGGGGACAGATACGCAGTATTTT | CASTSWGTDTQYF
many | TRBJ2-2 | TRBV15 | TRBD2 | TGTGCCACCAGCAGAGGACTAGCGGGAGTAACCGGGGAGCTGTTTTTT | CATSRGLAGVTGELFF
. | TRBJ1-1 | TRBV19 | . | TGTGCCAGTAGTATGGGGAGATGGGTCGGGTCCGAAGCTTTCTTT | CASSMGRWVGSEAFF
few | TRBJ1-1 | TRBV15 | . | TGTGCCACCAGCAGAGATCTGGGAAGTACTGAAGCTTTCTTT | CATSRDLGSTEAFF
. | TRBJ1-2 | TRBV29-1 | . | TGCAGCGTTGAAGAAGGGTACGGCTATACTGGCTACACCTTC | CSVEEGYGYTGYTF
. | TRBJ1-2 | TRBV7-9 | TRBD1 | TGTGCCAGCAGCCACCGGGACAGCTTCTTAGGTGGCTACACCTTC | CASSHRDSFLGGYTF
. | TRBJ1-2 | TRBV6-5 | . | TGTGCCAGCAGCACTAGGGGTCCCAACTATGGCTACACCTTC | CASSTRGPNYGYTF
. | TRBJ2-5 | TRBV29-1 | TRBD2 | TGCAGCGTTCCCGTAGCGGGACAAGAGACCCAGTACTTC | CSVPVAGQETQYF
. | TRBJ2-2 | TRBV29-1 | . | TGCAGCGTTGAACGGTATGCGAACACCGGGGAGCTGTTTTTT | CSVERYANTGELFF
few | TRBJ1-5 | TRBV15 | TRBD1 | TGTGCCACCAGGGCGACAGGGGATCAGCCCCAGCATTTT | CATRATGDQPQHF
many | TRBJ2-5 | TRBV4-2 | . | TGTGCCAGCAGCCAAGTTTTAGGGCCCGAGACCCAGTACTTC | CASSQVLGPETQYF
. | TRBJ1-1 | TRBV9 | . | TGTGCCAGCAGCGTAGTTCGGGACGGTGAAGCTTTCTTT | CASSVVRDGEAFF
many | TRBJ2-7 | TRBV25-1 | TRBD1 | TGTGCCAGCAGTGAGCATCCGGGACAGGGGGCGGGAGAGCAGTACTTC | CASSEHPGQGAGEQYF
. | TRBJ2-7 | TRBV10-3 | . | TGTGCCATCAGTGGGACAGAGTCCTACGAGCAGTACTTC | CAISGTESYEQYF
. | TRBJ2-7 | TRBV29-1 | TRBD2 | TGCAGCTTAGGAAATAGCGGGAAATCCTACGAGCAGTACTTC | CSLGNSGKSYEQYF
. | TRBJ1-5 | TRBV2 | . | TGTGCCAGCAACCGACAGACCAATCAGCCCCAGCATTTT | CASNRQTNQPQHF
many | TRBJ1-5 | TRBV11-2 | TRBD1 | TGTGCCAGCAGCCCAACAGGGGACAATCAGCCCCAGCATTTT | CASSPTGDNQPQHF
few | TRBJ1-5 | TRBV7-8 | . | TGTGCCAGCAGCTTGTATTGGGATCGGCAGCCCCAGCATTTT | CASSLYWDRQPQHF
. | TRBJ1-5 | TRBV20-1 | TRBD1 | TGCAGTGCTAGTGGGACAGGGACTCAGCCCCAGCATTTT | CSASGTGTQPQHF
. | TRBJ1-5 | TRBV6-5 | TRBD1 | TGTGCCAGCAGCGGCTCAGGGGCAGGGGGCATTCAGCCCCAGCATTTT | CASSGSGAGGIQPQHF
. | TRBJ1-6 | TRBV5-1 | . | TGCGCCAGCAGCTCCTCCGAGGAATCACCCCCCCACTTT | CASSSSEESPPHF
. | TRBJ2-7 | TRBV5-1 | . | TGCGCCAGCAGCTGGGAGGACAGAGTCTACGAGCAGTACTTC | CASSWEDRVYEQYF
. | TRBJ2-7 | TRBV24-1 | . | TGTGCCACCAGTGGTGGGGGCTACGAGCAGTACTTC | CATSGGGYEQYF
few | TRBJ2-2 | TRBV7-2 | TRBD1 | TGTGCCAGCAGCATCTCCCGGGACAGGCAACTCACCGGGGAGCTGTTTTTT | CASSISRDRQLTGELFF
. | TRBJ2-7 | TRBV10-3 | . | TGTGCCATCAGAGGACAGACCTACGAGCAGTACTTC | CAIRGQTYEQYF
. | TRBJ2-7 | TRBV19 | TRBD2 | TGTGCCAGTAGCACCGGGACTAGCCAACAGAGAGAGCAGTACTTC | CASSTGTSQQREQYF
. | TRBJ2-5 | TRBV7-9 | . | TGTGCCAGCAGCTTACAGGGTCCTGAAGAGACCCAGTACTTC | CASSLQGPEETQYF
. | TRBJ2-2 | TRBV10-2 | TRBD1 | TGCGCCATACGGGACAGATCGAAGACCGGGGAGCTGTTTTTT | CAIRDRSKTGELFF
. | TRBJ2-5 | TRBV7-8 | TRBD2 | TGTGCCAGCAGCCTTCTGATGTCTAGCGGGAGCAATGAGCAGCTAGAAGAGACCCAGTACTTC | CASSLLMSSGSNEQLEETQYF
many | TRBJ2-7 | TRBV7-9 | TRBD2 | TGTGCCAGCAGCGCCGGACTAGCGGGAGGGCCGTACGAGCAGTACTTC | CASSAGLAGGPYEQYF
. | TRBJ2-3 | TRBV25-1 | TRBD2 | TGTGCCAGCAGTGGGTGGACTAGCGGGGACAGCACAGATACGCAGTATTTT | CASSGWTSGDSTDTQYF
many | TRBJ1-5 | TRBV19 | . | TGTGCCAGTAGTATCGTCGGGGGGCCCGGTCAGCCCCAGCATTTT | CASSIVGGPGQPQHF